The 26 T cell receptor beta chains given below trace back to one sample, sequenced in a study of PD-1 blockade in mismatch repair-deficient tumors (TCRdb year 2017). Libraries were constructed by the immunoSEQ multiplex PCR assay. The table was pulled from immuneACCESS by TCRdb, which kept in-frame rearrangements only. Such tables lose some clones; where checked, under half of the loss comes from unresolved V genes, and the rest has no known cause. Across this sample there are roughly 16,000 clones, with 80% to 85% seen only once. The biggest ten clones account for over 15% of the sample. The time point label for this specimen denotes: peripheral blood before pembrolizumab. The sample consisted of PBMCs, taken before pembrolizumab treatment. The receptors here all came from an adult with mismatch repair-deficient cancer.

The rearrangement links TRBV11-2 to TRBJ1-1; 7 bases line up with TRBD1. The CDR3 is 14 residues long. Germline V gene data show CDR1 as SGHAT and CDR2 as FQNNGV. The V gene end was trimmed by 8 bases and the J gene end by 10 bases; junction bases not matched to a gene: 16. The CDR3 here is CASGRQGTPAGAFF. The CDR3 DNA sequence: TGTGCCAGCGGCCGACAGGGTACACCGGCAGGAGCTTTCTTT.

The CDR3 protein is CASSKERGSKETQYF. The CDR3 DNA follows: TGTGCCAGCAGCAAAGAACGGGGTTCGAAAGAGACCCAGTACTTC. V gene TRBV21-1 combines with J gene TRBJ2-5; the table's D call, TRBD2, was not checked against the DNA. TRBV21-1 is given as a pseudogene. The CDR3 consists of 15 residues.

V usage is TRBV27 and J usage is TRBJ2-3; 14 positions match TRBD2. J lost 2 bases, V lost 7 bases, and 17 bases had no gene match. The CDR3 contains 20 residues. Germline assignment: CDR1 MNHEY and CDR2 SMNVEV (reference sequence). The CDR3 region is CASKYRGLAGAFVFTDTQYF. The DNA of the CDR3 is TGTGCCAGCAAGTACAGGGGACTAGCGGGAGCATTTGTGTTCACAGATACGCAGTATTTT.

The chain carries TRBV4-3 and TRBJ2-6; D may match TRBD1 or TRBD2 (5 bases each). The CDR3 runs 16 residues. Trimming took 1 base from V and 0 from J, leaving 7 bases between them. CDR1 is LGHNA, CDR2 YSLEER, per germline. CDR3 DNA: TGCGCCAGCAGCCAAGGAGGGGCCTCTGGGGCCAACGTCCTGACTTTC. This codes for CASSQGGASGANVLTF.

The chain uses TRBV5-6 and TRBJ2-3; the D gene is possibly TRBD1 (6 bases). V lost 4 bases, J lost 3 bases, and 18 bases lay in between. The CDR3 totals 16 residues. Germline V CDR1 and CDR2: SGHDT, YYEEEE. CDR3 DNA sequence: TGTGCCAGCAGCATAAACAGGGTTTGGAAAACAGATACGCAGTATTTT. This translates into CASSINRVWKTDTQYF.

A few counts support this clone. V and J are TRBV4-1 and TRBJ1-2, with D possibly being TRBD1 (6 bases). V dropped 0 bases and J dropped 7 bases, with 9 bases sitting between them. The length of the CDR3 is 13 residues. Germline CDR1 is MGHRA and CDR2 is YSYEKL. CDR3 loop: CASSQEGGRGYTF. CDR3 sequence (DNA): TGCGCCAGCAGCCAAGAGGGGGGCCGTGGCTACACCTTC.

The chain has TRBV2 and TRBJ2-1; 11 bases are a match to TRBD2. The CDR3 covers 16 residues. J gave up 4 bases and V 6 bases, and 8 bases lay outside the gene matches. Per the germline V gene, CDR1 is SNHLY and CDR2 is FYNNEI. The CDR3, as DNA: TGTGCCAGCAGCGCCTTTAGCGGGAGGGGTTACAATGAGCAGTTCTTC. Encoded protein: CASSAFSGRGYNEQFF. The whole variable domain, filled in from reference TRBV2 and TRBJ2-1, reads EPEVTQTPSHQVTQMGQEVILRCVPISNHLYFYWYRQILGQKVEFLVSFYNNEISEKSEIFDDQFSVERPDGSNFTLKIRSTKLEDSAMYFCASSAFSGRGYNEQFFGPGTRLTVL.

The chain employs TRBV7-8 and TRBJ2-2; tentatively, D is TRBD1 (5 bases). The germline V gene encodes CDR1 SGHVS and CDR2 FQNEAQ. The V end lost 6 bases, the J end lost 3 bases, and 20 bases lay between the germline ends. CDR3 length equals 17 residues. CDR3 region: CASRLVGPGLDTGELFF. For the CDR3, the DNA is TGTGCCAGCAGGCTAGTGGGGCCAGGGTTGGACACCGGGGAGCTGTTTTTT. Supplemented by reference TRBV7-8 and TRBJ2-2, the full variable domain reads GAGVSQSPRYKVAKRGQDVALRCDPISGHVSLFWYQQALGQGPEFLTYFQNEAQLDKSGLPSDRFFAERPEGSVSTLKIQRTQQEDSAVYLCASRLVGPGLDTGELFFGEGSRLTVL.

This clone has a single count. J is TRBJ2-3 and V is TRBV4-1; 13 nucleotides agree with TRBD2. The CDR3 contains 16 residues. The germline V gene has CDR1 MGHRA and CDR2 YSYEKL. The trim removed 4 bases at V and 6 bases at J, leaving 7 bases unmatched. The CDR3 sequence: CASSLGLAGLGDTQYF. The CDR3 DNA sequence: TGCGCCAGCAGCCTGGGACTAGCGGGATTAGGGGATACGCAGTATTTT.

This clone has just a few counts. The chain links TRBV10-1 to TRBJ2-1; D tentatively reads TRBD1 or TRBD2 (5 bases each). V lost 4 bases and J 5 bases, leaving 15 bases between the germline ends. CDR1 and CDR2 from the germline V gene are WNHNN and SYGVQD (reference sequence). The CDR3 runs to 15 residues. The CDR3 DNA sequence: TGCGCCAGCAGTGGCCCCGGGACGGATAACAATGAGCAGTTCTTC. This codes for CASSGPGTDNNEQFF.

J is TRBJ2-2 and V is TRBV7-3; D is ambiguous. Germline loops: CDR1 SGHTA, CDR2 FQGTGA. The CDR3 consists of 17 residues. The V and J ends lost 3 bases and 4 bases respectively, with 18 bases between them. The CDR3 nucleotides are TGTGCCAGCAGCTTCTTAGGGTCCTCGTCTCCCACCGGGGAGCTGTTTTTT. Protein sequence: CASSFLGSSSPTGELFF.

The rearrangement uses TRBV21-1 and TRBJ2-6; the table names TRBD1, a call not compared with the DNA. TRBV21-1 is shown as a pseudogene. The CDR3 consists of 17 residues. CDR3 sequence (DNA): TGTGCCAGCAGCCTTCCGTGGGCAGGCTCTGGGGCCAACGTCCTGACTTTC. This translates into CASSLPWAGSGANVLTF.

The chain joins TRBV7-9 to TRBJ2-3; tentatively, D is TRBD2 (6 bases). Per germline, CDR1 SEHNR and CDR2 FQNEAQ (reference sequence). This CDR3 comprises 10 residues. The CDR3 protein is CASGLNTQYF. The CDR3 DNA follows: TGTGCATCGGGACTCAATACGCAGTATTTT.

The V and J genes are TRBV15 and TRBJ2-7; 9 nucleotides match TRBD2. V gave up 1 base and J gave up 5 bases; unmatched junction bases: 9. This CDR3 is 16 amino acids long. The V gene's germline CDR1 is LNHNV and CDR2 YYDKDF (reference sequence). CDR3 protein: CATSRVTSGGAHEQYF. The CDR3 DNA follows: TGTGCCACCAGCAGAGTGACTAGCGGAGGGGCTCACGAGCAGTACTTC.

V gene TRBV19 combines with J gene TRBJ1-1; D perhaps matches TRBD1 (6 bases). Germline V CDR1 and CDR2: LNHDA, SQIVND (reference sequence). The CDR3 length is 14 residues. Deletions cut 7 bases from V and 5 bases from J, with 17 bases between. The CDR3 nucleotides read TGTGCCAGTAAGCTAACAGGGCTCCGGACTGAAGCTTTCTTT. Its protein is CASKLTGLRTEAFF.

The rearrangement uses TRBV7-2 and TRBJ2-7, with D maybe TRBD2 (7 bases). Per the germline V gene, CDR1 is SGHTA and CDR2 is FQGNSA. Trimming pared 5 bases from V and 1 base from J, leaving 18 bases between. This CDR3 comprises 16 residues. CDR3 sequence: CASSLLPAGQSYEQYF. DNA of the CDR3: TGTGCCAGCAGCCTCCTCCCAGCGGGACAATCCTACGAGCAGTACTTC.

V usage is TRBV4-1 and J usage is TRBJ1-5, with D perhaps TRBD1 (5 bases). Trimming removed 1 base at V and 5 bases at J, with 9 bases between. From germline, CDR1 is MGHRA and CDR2 YSYEKL. The CDR3 is made up of 14 amino acids. CDR3 in amino acids: CASSQAGGHQPQHF. In DNA, the CDR3 is TGCGCCAGCAGCCAAGCGGGGGGACATCAGCCCCAGCATTTT.

This sequence joins TRBV19 and TRBJ2-5; 8 bases agree with TRBD1. This CDR3 region has 14 residues. CDR1 and CDR2 from the germline V gene are LNHDA and SQIVND (reference sequence). J gave up 1 base and V 5 bases, and 3 bases lay outside the gene matches. The CDR3 region has the DNA TGTGCCAGTAGTTGGACAGGGTCCCAAGAGACCCAGTACTTC. It translates to CASSWTGSQETQYF.

The chain has TRBV23-1 and TRBJ1-4; D remains unclear. TRBV23-1 is known as an ORF, though its function is uncertain. This CDR3 is built from 15 residues. Trimming cost V 2 bases and J 6 bases, with 13 bases left between them. CDR3 in amino acids: CASSQPAHTYEKLFF. The CDR3 DNA reads as TGCGCCAGCAGTCAACCGGCCCACACGTATGAAAAACTGTTTTTT.

The chain has TRBV27 and TRBJ2-1; 10 bases agree with TRBD1. CDR3 length: 15 residues. Germline-derived CDR1 and CDR2 are MNHEY and SMNVEV (reference sequence). Germline trimming cut 7 bases from V and 5 bases from J; bases unmatched to any gene: 8. CDR3 loop: CASIRQGAFHNEQFF. Here the CDR3 DNA reads TGTGCCAGCATACGACAGGGGGCTTTCCACAATGAGCAGTTCTTC.

The chain employs TRBV10-3 and TRBJ1-2; 7 nucleotides agree with TRBD1. With 2 bases clipped from V and 1 base from J, the junction kept 10 bases outside the gene matches. The CDR3 consists of 17 residues. The germline gives CDR1 ENHRY, CDR2 SYGVKD. The CDR3 sequence is CAISEREGQLFNYGYTF. Here the CDR3 DNA reads TGTGCCATCAGTGAGCGCGAGGGACAGCTCTTTAACTATGGCTACACCTTC.

V gene TRBV7-2 combines with J gene TRBJ2-3, with a tentative D call TRBD1 (6 bases). The ends were cut back, 5 bases at V and 9 bases at J, with 15 bases in the middle. Per germline, CDR1 SGHTA and CDR2 FQGNSA. The CDR3 covers 13 residues. The CDR3 loop reads CASSLNSRGTQYF. DNA of the CDR3: TGTGCCAGCAGCCTTAATAGCAGGGGAACGCAGTATTTT.

V is TRBV28 and J is TRBJ1-4; D possibly corresponds to TRBD1 (6 bases). The CDR3 runs 14 residues. Trimming removed 5 bases from V and 8 bases from J, with 15 bases in between. The germline V gene has CDR1 MDHEN and CDR2 SYDVKM. CDR3 nucleotides: TGTGCCAGCAGTGACTTACAGGGTTTAGAAAAACTGTTTTTT. Translation: CASSDLQGLEKLFF.

The chain joins TRBV6-6 to TRBJ2-1; tentatively, D is TRBD2 (6 bases). This CDR3 spans 14 amino acids. Germline CDR1 and CDR2: MNHNY and SVGAGI (reference sequence). Trimming removed 8 bases at V and 0 bases at J, with 11 bases between. CDR3 DNA: TGTGCCAGCGATTGGAGGGACTCCTACAATGAGCAGTTCTTC. This gives the protein CASDWRDSYNEQFF.

This chain connects TRBV29-1 to TRBJ2-7; 10 nucleotides line up with TRBD1. Trimming took 3 bases from V and 6 from J; bases not matched to a gene: 5. The CDR3 spans 13 residues. Germline V gene sequence: CDR1 SQVTM, CDR2 ANQGSEA. The CDR3 spells CSVDVRTGGEQYF. CDR3 sequence (DNA): TGCAGCGTTGACGTCCGGACAGGGGGCGAGCAGTACTTC.

This clone turned up a few times. J is TRBJ2-1 and V is TRBV18; TRBD2 matches 16 bases. CDR3 length: 20 amino acids. V dropped 1 base and J dropped 1; count of bases not matched to a gene: 7. CDR1 and CDR2 (germline): KGHSH, LQKENI. CDR3 sequence reads: CASSPLGLAGGRSSYNEQFF. The DNA for the CDR3 is TGTGCCAGCTCACCACTGGGACTAGCGGGAGGGCGTAGTTCCTACAATGAGCAGTTCTTC.